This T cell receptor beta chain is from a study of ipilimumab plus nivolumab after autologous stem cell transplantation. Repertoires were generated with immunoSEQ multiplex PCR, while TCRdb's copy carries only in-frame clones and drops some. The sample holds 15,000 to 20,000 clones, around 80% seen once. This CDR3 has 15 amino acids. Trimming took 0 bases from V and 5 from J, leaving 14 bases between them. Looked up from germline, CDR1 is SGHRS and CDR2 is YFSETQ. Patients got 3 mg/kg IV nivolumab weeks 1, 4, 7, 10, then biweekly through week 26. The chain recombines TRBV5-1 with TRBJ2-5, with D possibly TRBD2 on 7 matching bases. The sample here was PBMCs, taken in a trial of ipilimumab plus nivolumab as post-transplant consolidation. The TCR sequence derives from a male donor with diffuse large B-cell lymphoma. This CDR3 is CASSLAAGAGETQYF. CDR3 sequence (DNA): TGCGCCAGCAGCTTGGCCGCGGGGGCGGGGGAGACCCAGTACTTC.